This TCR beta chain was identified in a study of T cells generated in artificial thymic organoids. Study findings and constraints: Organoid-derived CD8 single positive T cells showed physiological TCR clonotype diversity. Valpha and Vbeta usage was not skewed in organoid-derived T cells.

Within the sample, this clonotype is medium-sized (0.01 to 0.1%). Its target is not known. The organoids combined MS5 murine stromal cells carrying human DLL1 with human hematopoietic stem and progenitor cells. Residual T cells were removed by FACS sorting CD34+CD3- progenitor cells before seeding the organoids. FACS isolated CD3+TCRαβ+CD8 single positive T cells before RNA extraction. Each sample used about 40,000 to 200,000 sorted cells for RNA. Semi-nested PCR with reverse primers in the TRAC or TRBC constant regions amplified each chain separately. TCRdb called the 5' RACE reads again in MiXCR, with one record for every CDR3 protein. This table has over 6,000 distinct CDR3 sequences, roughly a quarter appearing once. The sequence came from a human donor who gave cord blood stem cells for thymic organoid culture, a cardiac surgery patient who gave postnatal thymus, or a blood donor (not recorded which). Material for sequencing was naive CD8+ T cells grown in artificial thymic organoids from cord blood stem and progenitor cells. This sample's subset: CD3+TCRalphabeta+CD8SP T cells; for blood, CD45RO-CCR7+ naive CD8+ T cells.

Written as DNA, the CDR3 is TGTGCTAGTGGTTGGGGGCCCGGGTTCTATGAAAAACTGTTTTTT. Residues: CASGWGPGFYEKLFF. V usage is TRBV12-5 and J usage is TRBJ1-4, with D possibly TRBD1 on 6 matching bases. Trimming pared 4 bases from V and 6 bases from J, leaving 15 bases between. The CDR3 is 15 residues long. Germline loops: CDR1 LGHNT, CDR2 FRNRAP.